A selection of T cell receptor beta chains follows, all from one sample in a study of T cells after posttransplantation cyclophosphamide. Sequencing was performed with immunoSEQ multiplex PCR; in TCRdb, only in-frame clones are kept and a portion is missing. The sample includes around 23,000 clones, about 98% of them seen just once. Material for sequencing was naive CD8+ T cells sorted from PBMCs. The receptors were gathered from a man between 40 and 49 years old in good health, CMV-negative, and a related stem cell transplant donor. Each CDR3 is given with its conserved first and last residue. The D gene is left open where the match is weak.

TRBV7-9	TRBJ2-5	14	TRBD1	CASSLGQGQETQYF	TGTGCCAGCAGCCTGGGACAGGGCCAAGAGACCCAGTACTTC
TRBV4-3	TRBJ2-7	14	-	CASSRTAADYEQYF	TGCGCCAGCAGCCGGACAGCGGCCGACTACGAGCAGTACTTC
TRBV30	TRBJ1-1	11	-	CALELGGEAFF	TGTGCCTTGGAGCTCGGGGGTGAAGCTTTCTTT
TRBV30	TRBJ2-7	14	-	CAWSVGAGVGEQYF	TGTGCCTGGAGTGTAGGGGCAGGGGTGGGCGAGCAGTACTTC
TRBV28	TRBJ2-7	12	-	CASSSTAYEQYF	TGTGCCAGCAGTTCAACGGCCTACGAGCAGTACTTC
TRBV28	TRBJ2-3	14	-	CASSLDYSTDTQYF	TGTGCCAGCAGTTTAGACTATTCCACAGATACGCAGTATTTT
TRBV30	TRBJ1-5	13	TRBD1	CAWSVQGRQPQHF	TGTGCCTGGAGTGTACAGGGGAGACAGCCCCAGCATTTT
TRBV7-2	TRBJ2-1	16	TRBD2	CASSLVAGVSYNEQFF	TGTGCCAGCAGCTTAGTAGCGGGAGTTTCCTACAATGAGCAGTTCTTC
TRBV5-8	TRBJ1-2	15	TRBD1	CASTSKGTGTYGYTF	TGTGCCAGCACCAGCAAGGGGACAGGGACGTATGGCTACACCTTC
TRBV15	TRBJ1-1	13	-	CATSREAGLEAFF	TGTGCCACCAGCAGAGAGGCCGGACTTGAAGCTTTCTTT
TRBV9	TRBJ2-5	19	TRBD2	CASSVGARLAGGLGETQYF	TGTGCCAGCAGCGTAGGGGCGCGACTAGCGGGAGGTCTGGGAGAGACCCAGTACTTC
TRBV11-2	TRBJ2-1	14	TRBD2	CASSYGLDGNEQFF	TGTGCCAGCAGCTACGGACTAGACGGCAATGAGCAGTTCTTC
TRBV6-5	TRBJ2-7	14	TRBD2	CASSSSGRVYEQYF	TGTGCCAGCAGTTCAAGCGGGAGGGTCTACGAGCAGTACTTC
TRBV6-5	TRBJ2-7	14	-	CASRHRLAQHEQYF	TGTGCCAGCAGGCATCGACTGGCCCAGCACGAGCAGTACTTC
TRBV4-3	TRBJ1-4	21	TRBD1	CASSQVLMGRRQGRMYEKLFF	TGCGCCAGCAGCCAAGTTCTCATGGGCCGAAGACAGGGGCGCATGTATGAAAAACTGTTTTTT
TRBV5-1	TRBJ1-1	14	-	CASLPGDTNTEAFF	TGCGCCAGCCTACCAGGTGATACGAACACTGAAGCTTTCTTT